Following are 16 T cell receptor beta chains from one sample sequenced in a study of T cell changes during pregnancy in multiple sclerosis. Only in-frame clones appear in the TCRdb table, and some are missing; sequencing was by immunoSEQ multiplex PCR. This table has 36,000 or so clones, 75% to 90% appearing once. The sample in question was CD8+ T cells from peripheral blood mononuclear cells, obtained in the third trimester of pregnancy. The receptors stem from a female donor with multiple sclerosis, enrolled in a pregnancy study.

The chain couples TRBV6-5 to TRBJ1-4; maybe TRBD1 (5 bases). CDR1 is MNHEY, CDR2 SVGAGI, per germline. The V gene lost 6 bases and the J gene lost 8 bases, with 19 bases spanning the gap. The CDR3 is 15 amino acids. The CDR3 DNA reads as TGTGCCAGCAGACCGCCAGGGTCGGTGGGCGAAAAACTGTTTTTT. Translated, it gives CASRPPGSVGEKLFF.

The chain is built from TRBV18 and TRBJ2-6, with D maybe TRBD1 (6 bases). The CDR3 is 15 amino acids. The V end was cut by 3 bases, the J end by 6 bases, with 12 bases between. Germline V CDR1 and CDR2: KGHSH, LQKENI. The CDR3: CASSPQGLEANVLTF. The DNA of the CDR3 is TGTGCCAGCTCACCCCAGGGGTTAGAGGCCAACGTCCTGACTTTC.

V usage is TRBV7-2 and J usage is TRBJ2-2; tentatively, D is TRBD1 (5 bases). The V end lost 4 bases, the J end lost 5 bases, and 14 bases lay between the germline ends. Germline V gene lookup returns CDR1 SGHTA and CDR2 FQGNSA. CDR3 length: 15 residues. The DNA of the CDR3 is TGTGCCAGCAGCTCACTCACACAGGATACCGGGGAGCTGTTTTTT. This translates into CASSSLTQDTGELFF.

J is TRBJ1-1 and V is TRBV27, with D perhaps matching TRBD1 (6 bases). The CDR3 totals 13 residues. Germline CDR1 MNHEY, CDR2 SMNVEV (reference sequence). The V gene lost 8 bases and the J gene lost 2 bases, with 12 bases spanning the gap. The CDR3 DNA sequence: TGTGCCAGCGGGGAGGGGGGAAACACTGAAGCTTTCTTT. Residues: CASGEGGNTEAFF.

This clone has only one observation. The chain is built from TRBV7-9 and TRBJ2-5; D possibly corresponds to TRBD1 (6 bases). V shed 4 bases and J shed 5 bases, with 23 bases lying between them. The CDR3 consists of 17 residues. CDR1 and CDR2 (germline): SEHNR, FQNEAQ (reference sequence). For the CDR3, the DNA is TGTGCCAGCAGCTCACTCAACCAGGGGCGCGCAAGGGAGACCCAGTACTTC. Translation gives CASSSLNQGRARETQYF. Using reference TRBV7-9 and TRBJ2-5 for the parts outside the CDR3, the full variable domain is DTGVSQNPRHKITKRGQNVTFRCDPISEHNRLYWYRQTLGQGPEFLTYFQNEAQLEKSRLLSDRFSAERPKGSFSTLEIQRTEQGDSAMYLCASSSLNQGRARETQYFGPGTRLLVL.

V gene TRBV7-2 combines with J gene TRBJ1-2; D is unresolved. The V end lost 5 bases, the J end lost 4 bases, and 17 bases lay between the germline ends. The CDR3 length is 15 residues. The V gene's germline CDR1 is SGHTA and CDR2 FQGNSA. CDR3 amino acids: CASSRGGRLTYGYTF. The CDR3 bases are TGTGCCAGCAGCCGAGGCGGGAGATTGACCTATGGCTACACCTTC.

The chain links TRBV6-5 to TRBJ1-1; D is undetermined. CDR3 size: 13 residues. With 2 bases removed from V and 6 bases from J, the gap between germline ends came to 10 bases. Germline V gene lookup returns CDR1 MNHEY and CDR2 SVGAGI. CDR3 nucleotide sequence: TGTGCCAGCAGTTACGGCGGGCGAGCTGAAGCTTTCTTT. This encodes CASSYGGRAEAFF.

This clone was picked up a small number of times. V is TRBV10-3 and J is TRBJ1-2; maybe TRBD1 (5 bases). Germline lookup yields CDR1 ENHRY and CDR2 SYGVKD. The V end was cut by 0 bases, the J end by 4 bases, with 15 bases between. The CDR3 runs 16 residues. The CDR3 region is CAISESNKGLGYGYTF. As DNA, the CDR3 is TGTGCCATCAGTGAGTCGAACAAGGGGCTGGGCTATGGCTACACCTTC.

The V and J genes are TRBV7-9 and TRBJ1-6; tentative D call: TRBD1 (5 bases). V shed 7 bases and J shed 7 bases, with 17 bases lying between them. Germline V CDR1 and CDR2: SEHNR, FQNEAQ (reference sequence). The CDR3 is 15 residues long. In DNA, the CDR3 is TGTGCCAGCACCTCAAAGGGGCCAGGCAATTCACCCCTCCACTTT. Its protein product is CASTSKGPGNSPLHF.

V and J are TRBV2 and TRBJ1-2; 8 nucleotides line up with TRBD1. Losses at the gene ends were 7 bases for V and 2 bases for J; bases not matched to a gene: 6. CDR1 and CDR2 (germline): SNHLY, FYNNEI. The CDR3 has 14 amino acids. The CDR3 DNA reads as TGTGCCAGCACATGGGGACAGGAGAACTATGGCTACACCTTC. This encodes CASTWGQENYGYTF.

The CDR3 region has the DNA TGTGCCAGCAGTCCGTGGACAGGGAACGGAGAGACCCAGTACTTC. Translated: CASSPWTGNGETQYF. This chain connects TRBV6-5 to TRBJ2-5, with 8 bases identical to TRBD1. The CDR3 extends over 15 amino acids. Germline V gene lookup returns CDR1 MNHEY and CDR2 SVGAGI. V lost 5 bases to trimming and J lost 4 bases; unmatched junction nucleotides: 9.

The chain links TRBV14 to TRBJ1-2; a weak D match, TRBD1 (6 bases). The V end was cut by 0 bases, the J end by 7 bases, with 9 bases between. Germline V gene lookup returns CDR1 SGHDN and CDR2 FVKESK. There are 13 residues in the CDR3. Written as DNA, the CDR3 is TGTGCCAGCAGCCAAGATCTAGGGGGTGGCTACACCTTC. It yields the protein CASSQDLGGGYTF.

The gene calls are TRBV9 and TRBJ1-5; the D is unclear. Trimming stripped 0 bases from V and 5 bases from J, with 6 bases between. This CDR3 spans 13 amino acids. CDR1 and CDR2 from the germline V gene are SGDLS and YYNGEE. DNA of the CDR3: TGTGCCAGCAGCGTAGGCTCAGATCAGCCCCAGCATTTT. It encodes CASSVGSDQPQHF.

This clone was counted at least ten times. The chain recombines TRBV6-4 with TRBJ2-2, with TRBD2 as a possible D gene (6 bases). The V gene's germline CDR1 is MRHNA and CDR2 SNTAGT. There are 14 residues in the CDR3. Deletions cut 5 bases from V and 5 bases from J, with 12 bases between. Here the CDR3 reads CASSRGSETGELFF. The CDR3 DNA reads TGTGCCAGCAGTCGGGGGTCGGAGACCGGGGAGCTGTTTTTT.

The V gene is TRBV27, the J gene TRBJ2-3; D remains ambiguous. The germline V gene has CDR1 MNHEY and CDR2 SMNVEV (reference sequence). CDR3 length equals 13 residues. V gave up 5 bases and J gave up 1 base, with 7 bases separating them. CDR3 coding DNA: TGTGCCAGCAGTAGAGGCGGCACAGATACGCAGTATTTT. As protein: CASSRGGTDTQYF.

V gene TRBV10-3 combines with J gene TRBJ2-3; TRBD1 matches 7 bases. The CDR3 has 15 residues. Per the germline V gene, CDR1 is ENHRY and CDR2 is SYGVKD. V dropped 5 bases and J dropped 4; count of bases not matched to a gene: 9. In DNA, the CDR3 is TGTGCCATCAGTAAGACAGGGAATGGCGCAGATACGCAGTATTTT. Translating gives CAISKTGNGADTQYF.